These 16 T cell receptor beta chains originate from one sample sequenced in a study of Graves' ophthalmopathy and Graves' hyperthyroidism. The TCR beta CDR3 regions underwent amplification from RNA transcripts. First-round RT-PCR employed HTBI primers, with a second-round multiplex PCR after it. MiXCR, run by TCRdb on the multiplex PCR reads, gives a single entry per CDR3 protein. The profile covers a few hundred thousand distinct CDR3 sequences, with approximately 18% appearing a single time and 2% to 3% taken by the ten largest. The sample comprised peripheral blood. These receptors all come from an adult woman with stable Graves' hyperthyroidism.

Points on this clonotype: It is likely a read error, because the conserved phenylalanine at the end of the CDR3 is missing. V usage is TRBV7-2 and J usage is TRBJ2-7; D gene ambiguous. The CDR3 is made up of 13 amino acids. The V gene's germline CDR1 is SGHTA and CDR2 FQGNSA. With 5 bases removed from V and 1 base from J, the gap between germline ends came to 9 bases. CDR3 sequence reads: CASSPGRSYEQYL. The CDR3 DNA reads as TGTGCCAGCAGCCCCGGAAGGTCCTACGAGCAGTACCTC.

In this sample, this clonotype turned up a few times. The V gene is TRBV6-2 or TRBV6-3, the J gene TRBJ2-5; D is unresolved. CDR3 length equals 12 residues. The V gene's germline CDR1 is MNHEY and CDR2 SVGEGT. Trimming pared 2 bases from V and 5 bases from J, leaving 6 bases between. CDR3 amino acids: CASSYLRETQYF. The CDR3 DNA reads TGTGCCAGCAGTTACCTTCGGGAGACCCAGTACTTC.

This clonotype was recorded many times. This chain connects TRBV15 to TRBJ2-5; TRBD2 matches 10 bases. The germline CDR1 and CDR2 sequences are LNHNV and YYDKDF (reference sequence). V was clipped by 0 bases and J by 0 bases; unmatched bases: 7. This CDR3 is built from 18 residues. The CDR3 DNA reads TGTGCCACCAGCAGAGAAAGGGGACTAGCGACGTACCAAGAGACCCAGTACTTC. Amino acid sequence: CATSRERGLATYQETQYF.

This clonotype came up many times. The rearrangement links TRBV2 to TRBJ1-2; D is perhaps TRBD1 (5 bases). V shed 2 bases and J shed 8 bases, with 15 bases lying between them. CDR3 length equals 14 residues. Germline V CDR1 and CDR2: SNHLY, FYNNEI. The CDR3 sequence is CASSETGTALGYTF. The DNA of the CDR3 is TGTGCCAGCAGTGAAACGGGGACTGCGCTAGGCTACACCTTC.

This clonotype was picked up many times. The V and J genes are TRBV30 and TRBJ2-5; D tentatively fits TRBD1 or TRBD2 (5 bases each). Per germline, CDR1 GTSNPN and CDR2 SVGIG (reference sequence). V lost 4 bases and J 3 bases, leaving 12 bases between the germline ends. This CDR3 has 13 amino acids. CDR3 residues: CAWNGGMEETQYF. The CDR3 nucleotides read TGTGCCTGGAATGGGGGAATGGAAGAGACCCAGTACTTC.

Comment on this clonotype: A much larger clone lies one base from this, so it may be a read error. This is likely a read error, given that the CDR3 carries no conserved phenylalanine or tryptophan at its end. The V call is TRBV6-4, the J call TRBJ1-2, with TRBD1 matching over 11 bases. The V and J ends lost 3 bases and 7 bases, in that order; junction bases with no gene match: 10. The CDR3 loop spans 16 amino acids. The germline V gene encodes CDR1 MRHNA and CDR2 SNTAGT. CDR3 sequence (DNA): TGTGCCAGCAGTGATCCGGGACAGGGGGTCTCTGGTGGCTACACCTAC. This sequence encodes CASSDPGQGVSGGYTY.

This clonotype has at least ten counts. The V and J genes are TRBV11-2 and TRBJ2-5; no definite D call. V dropped 1 base and J dropped 2 bases, with 8 bases sitting between them. The CDR3 length is 14 residues. Germline V gene lookup returns CDR1 SGHAT and CDR2 FQNNGV. CDR3 nucleotide sequence: TGTGCCAGCAGCTTAGGGCCTGGACAAGAGACCCAGTACTTC. It codes for CASSLGPGQETQYF.

This rearrangement joins TRBV12-3 or TRBV12-4 to TRBJ1-2, with D tentatively TRBD1 (6 bases). V was pared by 5 bases and J by 7 bases, with 11 bases between. This CDR3 has 12 amino acids. The CDR3 DNA reads as TGTGCCAGCAGTCCCAGGGGCAGTGGCTACACCTTC. Translating it yields CASSPRGSGYTF.

The V call is TRBV6-2 or TRBV6-3, the J call TRBJ2-2, with no clear D. This CDR3 has 15 amino acids. Germline V gives CDR1 MNHEY, CDR2 SVGEGT. V lost 7 bases, J lost 2 bases, and 14 bases lay in between. The CDR3 sequence is CASTRPGYNTGELFF. CDR3 DNA sequence: TGTGCCAGCACCAGACCCGGATACAACACCGGGGAGCTGTTTTTT.

This clonotype was detected many times. The chain joins TRBV6-1 to TRBJ2-3; no clear D gene. The CDR3 covers 13 residues. V gave up 3 bases and J gave up 0 bases, with 4 bases separating them. Germline V gene sequence: CDR1 MNHNS, CDR2 SASEGT. CDR3 residues: CASSDGSTDTQYF. Written as DNA, the CDR3 is TGTGCCAGCAGTGATGGGAGCACAGATACGCAGTATTTT.

The rearrangement uses TRBV7-2 and TRBJ1-1; D is undetermined. The V end lost 2 bases, the J end lost 4 bases, and 14 bases lay between the germline ends. This CDR3 is built from 15 residues. Germline V CDR1 and CDR2: SGHTA, FQGNSA. The CDR3 is CASSLSTDLGTEAFF. As DNA, the CDR3 is TGTGCCAGCAGCTTATCGACGGACCTCGGCACTGAAGCTTTCTTT.

In this sample, this clonotype turned up many times. The chain couples TRBV2 to TRBJ2-5, with D possibly being TRBD2 (6 bases). V was trimmed by 6 bases and J by 1 base, leaving 12 bases between them. The CDR3 is 14 amino acids. The germline CDR1 and CDR2 sequences are SNHLY and FYNNEI. The CDR3 sequence: CASSVTSSQETQYF. DNA of the CDR3: TGTGCCAGCAGCGTGACTAGTTCCCAAGAGACCCAGTACTTC.

This clonotype was observed at least ten times. The chain recombines TRBV5-1 with TRBJ2-7, with 13 positions matching TRBD2. V dropped 3 bases and J dropped 4; count of bases not matched to a gene: 1. The CDR3 has 14 amino acids. Germline CDR1 reads SGHRS; CDR2 reads YFSETQ. DNA of the CDR3: TGCGCCAGCAGCTCGACTAGCGGGAGGTACGAGCAGTACTTC. Residues: CASSSTSGRYEQYF.

Remarks on this clonotype: It may be a read error: a sequence one base away is much more abundant. The chain is built from TRBV29-1 and TRBJ1-5, with TRBD1 matching 7 bases. After removal of 2 bases from V and 2 bases from J, the junction contained 0 bases not matched to a gene. This CDR3 region has 13 residues. The V gene's germline CDR1 is SQVTM and CDR2 ANQGSEA. The CDR3 nucleotides are TGCAGCGTTGAAACAGGGGGCAATCAGCCCCAGCATTTT. Amino acid sequence: CSVETGGNQPQHF.

This clonotype was detected many times. The chain joins TRBV29-1 to TRBJ2-7; TRBD2 is a possible D gene (5 bases). The CDR3 has 13 amino acids. Per germline, CDR1 SQVTM and CDR2 ANQGSEA. V gave up 6 bases and J gave up 0 bases, with 12 bases separating them. The DNA for the CDR3 is TGCAGCGTCCGCCCGGGAAACTCCTACGAGCAGTACTTC. It translates to CSVRPGNSYEQYF.

This clonotype occurred many times. The chain employs TRBV6-1 and TRBJ2-5, with a weak D call TRBD1 (6 bases). This CDR3 spans 13 amino acids. The germline V and J ends were trimmed by 6 bases and 7 bases, with 15 bases remaining between them. Per germline, CDR1 MNHNS and CDR2 SASEGT. CDR3 protein: CASSLTGFGTQYF. CDR3 nucleotide sequence: TGTGCCAGCAGCCTAACAGGGTTCGGGACCCAGTACTTC.